This T cell receptor (beta chain) was observed in a study of vaccination and CD4 T cells after COVID-19. The Oncomine TCR Beta short-read assay sequenced DNA from cultured CD4+ T cells. TCRdb redid the calling of the PCR reads with MiXCR, one entry per CDR3 protein. The sample lists around 12,000 distinct CDR3 sequences; approximately 76% were seen once. To note about this clonotype: Its cognate antigen is unknown.

From germline, CDR1 is ENHRY and CDR2 SYGVKD. The CDR3 is 14 amino acids. Trimming stripped 7 bases from V and 2 bases from J, with 12 bases between. Treatment denoted: approximately 11-day PBMC culture with coronavirus spike peptide pools or control peptides (ViraFEST assay). Wells that each held 2 million or so PBMCs were cultured with roughly 9.8 IU/ml IL-2 and approximately 9 ug/ml peptide pools. The chain recombines TRBV10-3 with TRBJ1-5, with a weak D call TRBD1 (6 bases). The clonotype originates from a human donor who had recovered from COVID-19. Sequenced sample: CD4+ T cells from blood, cultured in vitro. The CDR3 DNA follows: TGTGCCATCAAGGGGGATAGTGGCAATCAGCCCCAGCATTTT. It encodes CAIKGDSGNQPQHF.